This T cell receptor (beta chain) was obtained from a study of breast tumors, draining lymph nodes, adjacent tissues. Study-wide findings and caveats: Luminal-like breast cancer showed significantly greater tumor-nontumor repertoire similarity than basal-like breast cancer did. Tumor repertoires ranked between lymph nodes and nontumor tissue in diversity, with V and J gene preferences. Most tumor T cells seemingly derive from lymph node, then expand in tumor. That most tumor T cells come from lymph nodes remained unproven.

Germline V lookup: CDR1 MNHNY, CDR2 SVGAGI (reference sequence). V was clipped by 5 bases and J by 0 bases, with 17 bases between them. The CDR3 spans 17 residues. MiXCR, run by TCRdb on the multiplex PCR reads, gives a single entry per CDR3 protein. The sample lists about 230,000 distinct CDR3 sequences, roughly 30% occurring once. The lymph nodes were axillary draining lymph nodes from breast cancer patients. Concerning this clonotype itself: Antigen: not known.

This sequence was found in a female donor with breast cancer. Some clones in this sample may be carry-over from other donors' samples. The sequencing input was axillary lymph node tissue. The chain combines TRBV6-6 with TRBJ1-5; D is possibly TRBD1 (6 bases). CDR3 in DNA: TGTGCCAGCAGTCACACCTACCGGGGGGCTAGCAATCAGCCCCAGCATTTT. It specifies CASSHTYRGASNQPQHF.